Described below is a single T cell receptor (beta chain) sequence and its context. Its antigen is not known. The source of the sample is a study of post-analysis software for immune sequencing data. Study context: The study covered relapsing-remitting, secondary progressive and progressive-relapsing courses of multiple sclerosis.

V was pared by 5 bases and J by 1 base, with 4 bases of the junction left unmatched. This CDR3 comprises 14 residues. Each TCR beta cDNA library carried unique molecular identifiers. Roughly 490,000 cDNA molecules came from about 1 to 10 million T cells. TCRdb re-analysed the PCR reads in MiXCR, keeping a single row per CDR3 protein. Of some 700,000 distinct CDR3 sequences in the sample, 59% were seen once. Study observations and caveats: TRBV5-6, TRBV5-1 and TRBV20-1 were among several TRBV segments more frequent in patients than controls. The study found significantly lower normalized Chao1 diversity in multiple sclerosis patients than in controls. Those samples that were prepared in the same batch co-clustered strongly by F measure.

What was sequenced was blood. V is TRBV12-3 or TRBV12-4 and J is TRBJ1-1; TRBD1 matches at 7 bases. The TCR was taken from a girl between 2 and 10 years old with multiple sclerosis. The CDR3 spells CASSADRANTEAFF. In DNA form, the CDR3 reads TGTGCCAGCAGTGCTGACAGGGCGAACACTGAAGCTTTCTTT.